This section outlines one TCR beta chain sequence together with its context. TCRdb keeps only in-frame clones here, not all; method: immunoSEQ multiplex PCR. The sample yields 250,000 or so clones, around 87% seen once. The entry originates in a study of blood T cell repertoires in COVID-19. About the research overall: Spain, Italy and the United States supplied samples that represented acute and convalescent COVID-19.

V was shortened by 8 bases and J by 5 bases, with 10 bases between the two germline ends. CDR1 is LNHDA and CDR2 is SQIVND in the germline V gene (reference sequence). The CDR3 has 12 residues. The sample comprised peripheral blood. This clonotype originated in a woman in her 40s who had recovered from COVID-19. The V gene is TRBV19, the J gene TRBJ1-5; D perhaps matches TRBD1 (6 bases). The CDR3 nucleotides are TGTGCCAGTGGGAACAGGGATCAGCCCCAGCATTTT. Translating it yields CASGNRDQPQHF.